Below are 4 T cell receptor beta chains sequenced from a single sample in a study of glioma-infiltrating T cells after dendritic cell vaccination. Only in-frame clones appear in the TCRdb table, and some are missing; sequencing was by immunoSEQ multiplex PCR. The sample carries about 64,000 clones, 75% to 90% recorded once. The source material was blood, sampled before dendritic cell vaccination. Receptor source: a human donor with glioblastoma.

This clone showed up just a few times. This CDR3 reads CASSLRASGGVVRDEQYF. DNA for the CDR3: TGTGCCAGCAGCTTACGTGCTAGCGGGGGGGTTGTTAGGGACGAGCAGTACTTC. The rearrangement uses TRBV7-8 and TRBJ2-7, with TRBD2 matching 12 bases. From germline, CDR1 is SGHVS and CDR2 FQNEAQ. V was pared by 2 bases and J by 5 bases, with 13 bases of the junction left unmatched. The CDR3 extends over 18 amino acids.

This rearrangement joins TRBV13 to TRBJ1-1; D call uncertain. Trimming removed 6 bases from V and 0 bases from J, with 20 bases in between. Germline values: CDR1 PRHDT, CDR2 FYEKMQ (reference sequence). The CDR3 totals 17 residues. The CDR3 DNA sequence: TGTGCCAGCAGTGATGGGCGGTTGCGGGGTGTGAACACTGAAGCTTTCTTT. It specifies CASSDGRLRGVNTEAFF.

The chain carries TRBV19 and TRBJ2-3, with a possible D match to TRBD2 (5 bases). The CDR3 runs 14 residues. Trimming shortened V by 4 bases and J by 4 bases, and 12 bases separated the two germline ends. Germline V gene sequence: CDR1 LNHDA, CDR2 SQIVND (reference sequence). The CDR3 DNA sequence: TGTGCCAGTAGTAGGACGGGGTTTGCAGATACGCAGTATTTT. Residues: CASSRTGFADTQYF.

V gene TRBV6-1 combines with J gene TRBJ2-1, with D possibly being TRBD1 (6 bases). This CDR3 has 13 residues. V gave up 6 bases and J gave up 5 bases, with 11 bases separating them. Germline CDR1 and CDR2: MNHNS and SASEGT. CDR3 nucleotides: TGTGCCAGCAGCTCACAGGGAAACAATGAGCAGTTCTTC. It translates to CASSSQGNNEQFF.